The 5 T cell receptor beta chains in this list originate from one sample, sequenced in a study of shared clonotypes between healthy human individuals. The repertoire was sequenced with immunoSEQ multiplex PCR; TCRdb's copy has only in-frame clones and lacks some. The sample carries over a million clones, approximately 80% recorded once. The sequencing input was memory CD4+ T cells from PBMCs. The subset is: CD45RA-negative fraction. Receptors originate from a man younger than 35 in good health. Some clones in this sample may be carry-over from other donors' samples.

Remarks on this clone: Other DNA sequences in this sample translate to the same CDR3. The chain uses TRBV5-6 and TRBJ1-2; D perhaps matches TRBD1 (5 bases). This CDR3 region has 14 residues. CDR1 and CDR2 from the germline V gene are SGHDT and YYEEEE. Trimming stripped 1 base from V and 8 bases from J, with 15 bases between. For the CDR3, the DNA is TGTGCCAGCAGCTTGCTGTCAGGGCTAGCCGGCTACACCTTC. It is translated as CASSLLSGLAGYTF.

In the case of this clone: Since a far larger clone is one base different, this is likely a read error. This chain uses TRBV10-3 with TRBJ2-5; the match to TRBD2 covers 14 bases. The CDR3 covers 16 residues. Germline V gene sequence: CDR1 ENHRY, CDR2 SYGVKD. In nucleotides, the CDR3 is TGTGCCGTCAGTGAGTCGGGGACTAGCGGGAGAGAGACCCAGTACTTC. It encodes CAVSESGTSGRETQYF.

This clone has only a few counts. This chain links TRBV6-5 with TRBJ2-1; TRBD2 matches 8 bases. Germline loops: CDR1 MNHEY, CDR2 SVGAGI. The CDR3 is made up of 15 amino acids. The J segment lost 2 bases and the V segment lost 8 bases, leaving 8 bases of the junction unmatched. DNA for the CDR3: TGTGCCAGCGGGGGGGAGCGGGAGACCTACAATGAGCAGTTCTTC. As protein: CASGGERETYNEQFF.

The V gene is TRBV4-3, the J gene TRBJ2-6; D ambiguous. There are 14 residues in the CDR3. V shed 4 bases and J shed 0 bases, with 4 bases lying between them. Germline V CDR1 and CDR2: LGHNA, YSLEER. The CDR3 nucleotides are TGCGCCAGCAGCCGGATCTCTGGGGCCAACGTCCTGACTTTC. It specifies CASSRISGANVLTF.

CDR3 region: CSAMGSREQFF. The CDR3 nucleotides are TGCAGTGCTATGGGTAGCAGGGAGCAGTTCTTC. The chain combines TRBV20-1 with TRBJ2-1; D gene unclear. Looked up from germline, CDR1 is DFQATT and CDR2 is SNEGSKA (reference sequence). Deletions cut 4 bases from V and 10 bases from J, with 11 bases between. The CDR3 has 11 amino acids.